What follows are 3 T cell receptor beta chains derived from one specimen sequenced in a study of T cells in Graves' hyperthyroidism and ophthalmopathy. Regions amplified from RNA transcripts were the TCR beta CDR3 regions. The HTBI set primed first-round TCR CDR3 RT-PCR. A single record per CDR3 protein comes from TCRdb applying MiXCR to the multiplex PCR reads. The repertoire has around 420,000 distinct CDR3 sequences, 12% to 15% of them found once; the top ten carry around 5.3%. Sequenced material: blood. These receptor sequences come from a young woman with Graves' hyperthyroidism.

This clonotype was seen more than once but under ten times. The chain couples TRBV29-1 to TRBJ1-2, with 9 bases fitting TRBD1. Trimming removed 7 bases from V and 0 bases from J; junction bases left unmatched: 3. Germline CDR1 SQVTM, CDR2 ANQGSEA. This CDR3 has 13 residues. The CDR3 DNA sequence: TGCAGCGGCCGGACAGGGGCTAACTATGGCTACACCTTC. Its protein is CSGRTGANYGYTF. The full variable domain, with the rest looked up from reference TRBV29-1 and TRBJ1-2, is SAVISQKPSRDICQRGTSLTIQCQVDSQVTMMFWYRQQPGQSLTLIATANQGSEATYESGFVIDKFPISRPNLTFSTLTVSNMSPEDSSIYLCSGRTGANYGYTFGSGTRLTVV.

This clonotype was seen many times. The J gene is TRBJ2-3, the V gene TRBV2; D might be TRBD2 (5 bases). V dropped 10 bases and J dropped 0 bases, with 23 bases sitting between them. The CDR3 loop spans 17 amino acids. Germline V lookup: CDR1 SNHLY, CDR2 FYNNEI. The CDR3 region has the DNA TGTGCCATCAGGAGGAGGCAGATATTTCCTAGCACAGATACGCAGTATTTT. Protein product: CAIRRRQIFPSTDTQYF.

This rearrangement joins TRBV5-1 to TRBJ2-7; D tentatively reads TRBD1 or TRBD2 (5 bases each). The CDR3 loop spans 16 amino acids. CDR1 is SGHRS and CDR2 is YFSETQ in the germline V gene. The V end was cut by 0 bases, the J end by 3 bases, with 16 bases between. This CDR3 is CASSLAGTVKIYEQYF. The CDR3 nucleotides are TGCGCCAGCAGCTTGGCCGGGACCGTGAAGATCTACGAGCAGTACTTC.